A selection of T cell receptor delta chains follows, all from one sample in a study of Vδ1+ human thymocytes. TCRdb re-called clones from the multiplex PCR reads via CATT. The sample contains some 73,000 delta-chain clones, about 35% of which appear only once. The sample comprised Vdelta1+ gamma-delta thymocytes from the thymus. Receptors were obtained from a boy in the first two years of life who had congenital heart surgery. Each CDR3 is given with its conserved first and last residue. D genes are given only for firm matches. Not every row has a clone size; where given, it reads once, few, many or a size class.

>TRDJ1|TRDD3|TRDV1|-
TGTGCTCTTGGGAAGCGACGGGGTGGGGGACCCCCGGGAACCGATAAACTCATCTTT
CALGKRRGGGPPGTDKLIF
>TRDJ1|-|TRDV1|-
TGTGCTCTTGGGGACCTTCCTCCTCGTACTGGTCGGGGGAGCACCGCTAAACTCATCTTT
CALGDLPPRTGRGSTAKLIF
>TRDJ1|-|TRDV1|-
TGTGCTCTTGGGGAAACGGCCTTTGGGGGGGTGGCGTACACCGATAAACTCATTTTT
CALGETAFGGVAYTDKLIF
>TRDJ1|TRDD3|TRDV1|-
TGTGCTCTTGCTAGTCTACGTCGAAAAGGAGAGAGACTGGGGGCCCTCACCGATAAACTCATCTTT
CALASLRRKGERLGALTDKLIF
>TRDJ1|-|TRDV1|few
TGTGCTCTTGGGACACGGCGGGATCCGAAGCCACACACCGATAAACTCATCTTT
CALGTRRDPKPHTDKLIF
>TRDJ1|-|TRDV1|-
TGTGCTCTTGGCCCCCCCAGGGGGAGGTACACCGATAAACTCATCTTT
CALGPPRGRYTDKLIF
>TRDJ1|TRDD3|TRDV1|few
TGTGCTCTTGGGGAGCGGACTCCGCCGAATGGGGGATCGGTAAAAATGTACACCGATAAACTCATCTTT
CALGERTPPNGGSVKMYTDKLIF
>TRDJ1|TRDD3|TRDV1|once
TGTGCTCTTGGGGAACCCTTTCCTGGGGGATGGGGTAAACTCATCTTT
CALGEPFPGGWGKLIF
>TRDJ1|-|TRDV1|-
TGTGCTCTTGGGGAACGAGGCTCTACCACGGGCACCGATAAACTCATCTTT
CALGERGSTTGTDKLIF
>TRDJ1|-|TRDV1|-
TGTGCTCTTGGGGAACCGGGGGCGTCTACGTTGGAGGATCTCACCGATAAACTCATCTTT
CALGEPGASTLEDLTDKLIF
>TRDJ1|-|TRDV1|-
TGTGCTCTTGGGGAACTCCGACCCGTGACCGATAAACTCATCTTT
CALGELRPVTDKLIF
>TRDJ2|-|TRDV2|-
TGTGCCTGTGCCACCACGATAGGGGATCCTTCCCATTCTTTGACGGCACAACTCTTCTTT
CACATTIGDPSHSLTAQLFF
>TRDJ1|-|TRDV1|-
TGTGCTCTTGGGGAACTAAATTCTTCCTACGAAGGTTGCGGGGGATACCCCACCGATAAACTCATCTTT
CALGELNSSYEGCGGYPTDKLIF
>TRDJ1|-|TRDV1|few
TGTGCTCTTGGGGAACTGACACCTCCTTCCTACTTTGGGGGATATAAACTCATCTTT
CALGELTPPSYFGGYKLIF
>TRDJ1|-|TRDV1|-
TGTGCTCTTGGCCGTTCCCGGGGGGAGTACACCGATAAACTCATCTTT
CALGRSRGEYTDKLIF
>TRDJ1|TRDD3|TRDV1|few
TGTGCTCTTGGGGAGCCCCGCGGGGTTGTTAGGGATACCACCGATAAACTCATCTTT
CALGEPRGVVRDTTDKLIF
>TRDJ1|TRDD3|TRDV1|few
TGTGCTCTTGGGGAAACAGACTGGGGGATATCTGATAAACTCATCTTT
CALGETDWGISDKLIF
>TRDJ1|TRDD2|TRDV1|-
TGTGCTCTTGGGGAACTCTCCAACTTCCTACCCCGACCGTACACCGATAAACTCATCTTT
CALGELSNFLPRPYTDKLIF
>TRDJ1|TRDD3|TRDV1|-
TGTGCTCTTGGGGAACAACTGGGGGAGCCTATATGGGGGATACCCTACACCGATAAACTCATCTTT
CALGEQLGEPIWGIPYTDKLIF
>TRDJ1|-|TRDV1|-
TGTGCTCTTGGGGATCCTATTCTACTGTACACCGATAAACTCATCTTT
CALGDPILLYTDKLIF
>TRDJ1|-|TRDV1|-
TGTGCTCTTGGGGAAGGGGAAACCAGTAACACCGATAAACTCATCTTT
CALGEGETSNTDKLIF
>TRDJ1|TRDD3|TRDV1|-
TGTGCTCTTGGGGGCGGATTTACCCTTACCCTCCACACTGGGGGATACGTTCCCGATAAACTCATCTTT
CALGGGFTLTLHTGGYVPDKLIF
>TRDJ1|TRDD3|TRDV1|-
TGTGCTCTTGGGGAAGTGTGTACTGGGGGATACGGACACACCGATAAACTCATCTTT
CALGEVCTGGYGHTDKLIF
>TRDJ1|TRDD3|TRDV1|few
TGTGCTCTTGGGGACCGGAAAAAAATAGTACTGGGGGATCCGGACGGACCGTACACCGATAAACTCATCTTT
CALGDRKKIVLGDPDGPYTDKLIF
>TRDJ3|-|TRDV2|-
TGTGCATGTGACACCTTCTCCGGCAGCTGGGACACCCGACAGATGTTTTTC
CACDTFSGSWDTRQMFF
>TRDJ1|-|TRDV1|once
TGTGCTCTTGGGGAAACCGGGGGGTACTGGGGGCCTTTGCCTTCCTACACCGATAAACTCATCTTT
CALGETGGYWGPLPSYTDKLIF
>TRDJ1|TRDD3|TRDV1|-
TGTGCTCTTAGGAAACCCCGGCGTTTCCTTGGGTACTGGGGGATGGTGTACACCGATAAACTCATCTTT
CALRKPRRFLGYWGMVYTDKLIF
>TRDJ1|TRDD3|TRDV1|-
TGTGCTCTTGGGGAACTCTCCGTGGGGGAGACGAGGCTCATCTTT
CALGELSVGETRLIF
>TRDJ1|-|TRDV1|-
TGTGCTCTTGGGGAATGGAATATAAGTTCTGGACTCATCTTT
CALGEWNISSGLIF
>TRDJ1|TRDD3|TRDV1|-
TGCGCTCTTGGGGAACTATCCAACCTCCTTCATACTGGGGGACTTCCCGATAAACTCATCTTT
CALGELSNLLHTGGLPDKLIF
>TRDJ1|TRDD3|TRDV1|-
TGTGCTCTTGGGGGGGGATATCCGGGCTGGGGGGGCTACACCGATAAACTCATCTTT
CALGGGYPGWGGYTDKLIF
>TRDJ1|-|TRDV2|few
TGTGCCTGTGAAGGAGCTGAAAAGAAGGAGTCGGCTGATAAACTCATCTTT
CACEGAEKKESADKLIF
>TRDJ1|TRDD3|TRDV1|-
TGTGCTCTTGGGGAACGGGCTTCCCACTACTACCGTTACTGGGGGATACGGACCGATAAACTCATCTTT
CALGERASHYYRYWGIRTDKLIF